This T cell receptor (beta chain) was profiled in a study of spatial heterogeneity in lung cancer. Time point noted: sample taken at primary tumor resection. Unsorted samples of tumor, nontumor lung or frozen PBMC had their whole RNA sequenced. A few counts support this clonotype. TCRdb recomputed calls from the 5' RACE reads with MiXCR, one row per CDR3 protein. Here the sample spans 45,000 or so distinct CDR3 sequences, 7.6% being singletons. CDR3 size: 19 residues. Germline V gene lookup returns CDR1 DFQATT and CDR2 SNEGSKA (reference sequence). V lost 0 bases and J lost 4; bases outside the gene matches: 16.

Sequenced material: PBMCs, taken at surgery. This clonotype was sampled from a female donor with early-stage non-small cell lung cancer. The chain links TRBV20-1 to TRBJ1-5; TRBD1 matches 9 bases. Here the CDR3 reads CSARDLMGYPTGGNQPQHF. The CDR3 DNA reads as TGCAGTGCTAGAGATCTTATGGGATATCCGACAGGGGGTAATCAGCCCCAGCATTTT.